The 15 T cell receptor beta chains below come from one sample, sequenced in a study of blood T cell repertoires in COVID-19. The assay was immunoSEQ multiplex PCR, and TCRdb's table has in-frame clones only and misses some. The data show more than 150,000 clones, 80% to 90% seen once. The specimen sequenced was peripheral blood. The receptors stem from a woman older than 75 with COVID-19, enrolled during active disease.

The chain carries TRBV4-2 and TRBJ2-5; TRBD2 aligns across 8 bases. The CDR3 covers 13 residues. Germline CDR1 reads LGHNA; CDR2 reads YNFKEQ. After removal of 5 bases from V and 5 bases from J, the junction contained 4 bases not matched to a gene. DNA for the CDR3: TGTGCCAGCAGCTATGGACTAGCTGAGACCCAGTACTTC. This gives the protein CASSYGLAETQYF.

The V and J genes are TRBV28 and TRBJ2-4, with a possible D match to TRBD1 (6 bases). The CDR3 extends over 18 amino acids. Germline values: CDR1 MDHEN, CDR2 SYDVKM. V dropped 7 bases and J dropped 0 bases, with 22 bases sitting between them. CDR3 amino acids: CASITEPDSQLAKNIQYF. The CDR3 DNA follows: TGTGCCAGCATCACGGAGCCGGACAGTCAGTTAGCCAAAAACATTCAGTACTTC.

The chain uses TRBV7-9 and TRBJ2-5, with 12 bases lining up with TRBD1. V shed 0 bases, J shed 4 bases, and the junction held 6 bases outside the gene matches. The CDR3 extends over 17 amino acids. The V gene's germline CDR1 is SEHNR and CDR2 FQNEAQ (reference sequence). Written as DNA, the CDR3 is TGTGCCAGCAGCTTAGCGGGACAGGGGGCGCGCAGAGAGACCCAGTACTTC. Its translation is CASSLAGQGARRETQYF.

The V gene is TRBV5-1, the J gene TRBJ2-7, with 12 bases aligning to TRBD2. Germline values: CDR1 SGHRS, CDR2 YFSETQ. There are 14 residues in the CDR3. The ends lost 4 bases at V and 3 bases at J; junction bases unmatched: 2. The CDR3 coding sequence is TGCGCCAGCAGCCCGACTAGCGGGGGCTACGAGCAGTACTTC. Protein sequence: CASSPTSGGYEQYF.

This chain connects TRBV5-4 to TRBJ2-6, with 7 bases matching TRBD1. There are 14 residues in the CDR3. The germline V gene has CDR1 SGHNT and CDR2 YYREEE (reference sequence). J lost 4 bases, V lost 4 bases, and 2 bases had no gene match. CDR3 in DNA: TGTGCCAGCAGCAAGGGGGCGGGGGCCAACGTCCTGACTTTC. Translated: CASSKGAGANVLTF.

The gene calls are TRBV6-5 and TRBJ1-1, with D perhaps matching TRBD1 (6 bases). CDR1 MNHEY and CDR2 SVGAGI come from the germline V gene. Trimming shortened V by 8 bases and J by 3 bases, and 19 bases separated the two germline ends. This CDR3 has 15 amino acids. The CDR3 here is CASDPNRADHTEAFF. CDR3 bases: TGTGCCAGCGACCCTAACAGGGCCGACCACACTGAAGCTTTCTTT.

The genes are TRBV7-3 and TRBJ2-5, with D possibly matching TRBD2 (6 bases). The CDR3 is 13 amino acids. Germline values: CDR1 SGHTA, CDR2 FQGTGA. Trimming stripped 3 bases from V and 5 bases from J, with 10 bases between. Here the CDR3 DNA reads TGTGCCAGCAGCTTTACTGGGGGGGAGACCCAGTACTTC. It encodes CASSFTGGETQYF.

The chain is built from TRBV5-1 and TRBJ1-6; D is unresolved. The V end lost 4 bases, the J end lost 9 bases, and 17 bases lay between the germline ends. Germline lookup yields CDR1 SGHRS and CDR2 YFSETQ. CDR3 length equals 15 residues. The CDR3 sequence: CASSPLGGDGSPLHF. The DNA of the CDR3 is TGCGCCAGCAGCCCCCTGGGAGGTGACGGTTCACCCCTCCACTTT.

This chain uses TRBV12-3 or TRBV12-4 with TRBJ1-3; maybe TRBD1 (6 bases). Deletions cut 5 bases from V and 4 bases from J, with 9 bases between. CDR3 length equals 13 residues. CDR3 sequence: CASSDGQGNTIYF. In nucleotides, the CDR3 is TGTGCCAGCAGTGACGGACAGGGAAACACCATATATTTT.

This chain connects TRBV19 to TRBJ1-5; no reliable D call. CDR1 LNHDA and CDR2 SQIVND come from the germline V gene (reference sequence). V lost 3 bases and J lost 5, with 8 bases in between. This CDR3 is built from 13 residues. Here the CDR3 DNA reads TGTGCCAGTAGTATCAACGGAGATCAGCCCCAGCATTTT. Protein product: CASSINGDQPQHF.

This chain's CDR3 is CASSSRRDRSEAFF. The CDR3 DNA reads TGTGCCAGCAGCTCACGAAGGGACAGGAGTGAAGCTTTCTTT. The rearrangement joins TRBV7-9 to TRBJ1-1; 8 bases are shared with TRBD1. CDR1 SEHNR and CDR2 FQNEAQ come from the germline V gene (reference sequence). The ends lost 4 bases at V and 7 bases at J; junction bases unmatched: 8. The CDR3 has 14 amino acids. Looking up the rest from reference TRBV7-9 and TRBJ1-1 gives the full variable domain: DTGVSQNPRHKITKRGQNVTFRCDPISEHNRLYWYRQTLGQGPEFLTYFQNEAQLEKSRLLSDRFSAERPKGSFSTLEIQRTEQGDSAMYLCASSSRRDRSEAFFGQGTRLTVV.

The rearrangement links TRBV3-1 (or the pseudogene TRBV3-2) to TRBJ2-3, with D perhaps TRBD1 (7 bases). Germline V lookup: CDR1 LGHDT, CDR2 YNNKEL (reference sequence). This CDR3 has 16 amino acids. Trimming stripped 4 bases from V and 2 bases from J, with 16 bases between. The CDR3 DNA is TGTGCCAGCAGCCTCCGCCCAGGGGGGATCACAGATACGCAGTATTTT. It translates to CASSLRPGGITDTQYF.

The chain is built from TRBV27 and TRBJ2-7; a weak D match, TRBD2 (6 bases). V lost 2 bases and J 2 bases, leaving 7 bases between the germline ends. Germline CDR1 MNHEY, CDR2 SMNVEV (reference sequence). This CDR3 is 13 amino acids long. The CDR3 nucleotides are TGTGCCAGCAGTTTAGGAGGGCCCTACGAGCAGTACTTC. Its translation is CASSLGGPYEQYF.

This clone was seen a single time. The V call is TRBV7-2, the J call TRBJ1-6; D is ambiguous. CDR3 size: 13 residues. V was shortened by 0 bases and J by 10 bases, with 7 bases between the two germline ends. Germline assignment: CDR1 SGHTA and CDR2 FQGNSA. CDR3 coding DNA: TGTGCCAGCAGCTTAGCAGGCGGATCACCCCTCCACTTT. Its protein product is CASSLAGGSPLHF.

The sample holds a few counts of this clone. The V gene is TRBV4-1, the J gene TRBJ2-7, with a possible D match to TRBD2 (6 bases). The V end was cut by 2 bases, the J end by 3 bases, with 8 bases between. The CDR3 sequence is 13 residues long. Germline loops: CDR1 MGHRA, CDR2 YSYEKL. CDR3 bases: TGCGCCAGCAGCCAACTGACTAGCTACGAGCAGTACTTC. This codes for CASSQLTSYEQYF.